This TCR beta chain came from a study of blood T cell repertoires in COVID-19. The wider study: Acute and convalescent COVID-19 specimens originated in the United States, Italy and Spain. PBMCs, B-cell-depleted T cells, or T cells were the source of the cDNA or gDNA that made up the material.

Authors' methods: Amplified reference gene primers provided the basis for estimating nucleated cell counts. Here immunoSEQ multiplex PCR was the method, and the copy in TCRdb shows in-frame clones only, minus some. The DNA gave D and trimming, while V, J and clone size come from that table. The sample holds roughly 360,000 clones; about 90% are singletons and the top ten take approximately 1.2%. The CDR3 length is 16 residues. CDR1 is SGHRS and CDR2 is YFSETQ in the germline V gene. J lost 4 bases, V lost 2 bases, and 9 bases had no gene match. Donors were grouped by their self-reported clinical history.

The TCR originated in a man aged 25-40 years who had recovered from COVID-19. The V call is TRBV5-1, the J call TRBJ1-2, with TRBD1 matching 9 bases. Sequencing was performed on PBMCs or T cells enriched from blood (not recorded which). Written as DNA, the CDR3 is TGCGCCAGCAGCTTCGGAGGGACAGGGTCAGGCTATGGCTACACCTTC. It is translated as CASSFGGTGSGYGYTF. The full variable domain, with the rest looked up from reference TRBV5-1 and TRBJ1-2, is KAGVTQTPRYLIKTRGQQVTLSCSPISGHRSVSWYQQTPGQGLQFLFEYFSETQRNKGNFPGRFSGRQFSNSRSEMNVSTLELGDSALYLCASSFGGTGSGYGYTFGSGTRLTVV.